The 2 T cell receptor beta chains listed next were all sequenced from one sample in a study of CD8 T cells in Susac syndrome. Random hexamers primed reverse transcription of about 0.5 to 1 ug RNA. TCRdb recomputed calls from the immunoSEQ multiplex PCR reads with MiXCR, one row per CDR3 protein. The sample includes around 200,000 distinct CDR3 sequences, around 95% of them seen just once. Source material: CD4+ T cells from PBMCs. The receptor set was obtained from a human donor with Susac syndrome.

The rearrangement uses TRBV6-5 and TRBJ2-5; tentatively, D is TRBD2 (5 bases). This CDR3 is 12 amino acids long. The ends were cut back, 4 bases at V and 5 bases at J, with 8 bases in the middle. From germline, CDR1 is MNHEY and CDR2 SVGAGI. The CDR3 here is CASSSGLETQYF. The CDR3 nucleotides read TGTGCCAGCAGTTCTGGACTGGAGACCCAGTACTTC.

The J gene is TRBJ1-3, the V gene TRBV9; D perhaps matches TRBD1 (6 bases). The CDR3 totals 16 residues. The germline CDR1 and CDR2 sequences are SGDLS and YYNGEE. The germline V and J ends were trimmed by 4 bases and 0 bases, with 14 bases remaining between them. CDR3 region: CASSFGQLSSGNTIYF. The CDR3 nucleotides read TGTGCCAGCAGCTTCGGACAGCTCAGCTCTGGAAACACCATATATTTT.